The present TCR beta chain was sequenced within a study of T cell repertoires in cytomegalovirus infection. TCRdb re-derived calls from the reads in MiXCR, one entry per CDR3 protein. The table lists some 150,000 distinct CDR3 sequences, about 6.5% of them singletons, with more than 15% in the top ten. The CDR3 length is 17 residues. From germline, CDR1 is SGHAT and CDR2 FQNNGV. V was cut by 1 base and J by 2 bases, with 17 bases left in between. This clonotype appeared many times. The clonotype comes from a human donor in good health (CMV status not recorded). Some clones in this sample may be carry-over from other donors' samples. This chain joins TRBV11-2 and TRBJ2-5, with D tentatively TRBD2 (5 bases). The sequenced material came from PBMCs. The CDR3 bases are TGTGCCAGCAGCTTAGGACCACCCGCTGGCGGGCAAGAGACCCAGTACTTC. Translation: CASSLGPPAGGQETQYF.